Listed here are 29 T cell receptor beta chains from one sample, sequenced in a study of T cell responses to AZD1222 COVID-19 vaccine. Here immunoSEQ multiplex PCR was the method, and the copy in TCRdb shows in-frame clones only, minus some. The repertoire holds 100,000 to 150,000 clones, with over 70% as singletons. The sample was peripheral blood, taken on day 0 of AZD1222 vaccination. The receptor set was obtained from an adult in good health.

The chain has TRBV24-1 and TRBJ2-7; TRBD1 might be the D (6 bases). V was cut by 0 bases and J by 6 bases, with 14 bases left in between. Germline V gives CDR1 KGHDR, CDR2 SFDVKD. This CDR3 comprises 15 residues. The CDR3 nucleotides are TGTGCCACCAGTGATTTGGGGAGACAGGTGGCCGAGCAGTACTTC. This gives the protein CATSDLGRQVAEQYF.

V gene TRBV2 combines with J gene TRBJ1-4, with D unclear. In germline, CDR1 is SNHLY, CDR2 FYNNEI. V lost 6 bases and J lost 5, with 13 bases in between. The CDR3 extends over 14 amino acids. The CDR3 nucleotides read TGTGCCAGCAGCAAAACGGGTTCCAATGAAAAACTGTTTTTT. Protein product: CASSKTGSNEKLFF.

The rearrangement uses TRBV18 and TRBJ1-3; the D is unclear. Germline-derived CDR1 and CDR2 are KGHSH and LQKENI. CDR3 length: 14 residues. V dropped 0 bases and J dropped 2 bases, with 5 bases sitting between them. The CDR3 loop is CASSPPEAGNTIYF. The CDR3 bases are TGTGCCAGCTCACCACCTGAGGCTGGAAACACCATATATTTT.

The chain joins TRBV2 to TRBJ1-5; the match to TRBD1 covers 7 bases. The CDR3 spans 14 residues. J lost 6 bases, V lost 7 bases, and 9 bases had no gene match. Germline-derived CDR1 and CDR2 are SNHLY and FYNNEI. CDR3 amino acids: CASMGTESGQPQHF. CDR3 bases: TGTGCCAGCATGGGGACAGAAAGCGGTCAGCCCCAGCATTTT.

The chain uses TRBV9 and TRBJ1-5, with D hard to call. The CDR3 is 14 amino acids. Germline V gene data show CDR1 as SGDLS and CDR2 as YYNGEE. Trimming cost V 0 bases and J 5 bases, with 9 bases left between them. The CDR3 is CASSVGLGDQPQHF. The CDR3 DNA sequence: TGTGCCAGCAGCGTAGGGCTCGGTGATCAGCCCCAGCATTTT. Combining the CDR3 with reference TRBV9 and TRBJ1-5 gives the whole variable domain DSGVTQTPKHLITATGQRVTLRCSPRSGDLSVYWYQQSLDQGLQFLIQYYNGEERAKGNILERFSAQQFPDLHSELNLSSLELGDSALYFCASSVGLGDQPQHFGDGTRLSIL.

The rearrangement joins TRBV28 to TRBJ1-4; TRBD1 matches 8 bases. In germline, CDR1 is MDHEN, CDR2 SYDVKM. V dropped 7 bases and J dropped 4; count of bases not matched to a gene: 5. The CDR3 has 14 residues. CDR3 in amino acids: CASTQQGVNEKLFF. CDR3 DNA sequence: TGTGCCAGCACTCAACAGGGGGTTAATGAAAAACTGTTTTTT.

The chain is built from TRBV9 and TRBJ1-4; possibly TRBD1 for D (6 bases). CDR1 SGDLS and CDR2 YYNGEE come from the germline V gene. V lost 2 bases, J lost 7 bases, and 21 bases lay in between. This CDR3 spans 17 amino acids. CDR3 in amino acids: CASSVHNGGSGAEKLFF. Written as DNA, the CDR3 is TGTGCCAGCAGCGTGCATAATGGGGGCAGTGGAGCTGAAAAACTGTTTTTT.

The chain employs TRBV28 and TRBJ2-7; tentatively, D is TRBD1 (6 bases). The ends were cut back, 2 bases at V and 1 base at J, with 12 bases in the middle. This CDR3 region has 15 residues. The germline CDR1 and CDR2 sequences are MDHEN and SYDVKM. DNA of the CDR3: TGTGCCAGCAGTTTAGTGGGGGCCCAGTCCTACGAGCAGTACTTC. Protein: CASSLVGAQSYEQYF.

The chain links TRBV4-1 to TRBJ1-1, with TRBD1 matching 7 bases. Germline-derived CDR1 and CDR2 are MGHRA and YSYEKL. V trimming: 1 base; J trimming: 2 bases; junction bases outside the gene matches: 10. This CDR3 has 17 residues. The CDR3 reads CASSQAYRGGSNTEAFF. In DNA form, the CDR3 reads TGCGCCAGCAGCCAAGCGTACCGAGGGGGCTCCAACACTGAAGCTTTCTTT.

The rearrangement uses TRBV25-1 and TRBJ1-2, with D maybe TRBD1 (6 bases). V dropped 7 bases and J dropped 8 bases, with 14 bases sitting between them. The CDR3 runs to 12 residues. Germline CDR1 is MGHDK and CDR2 is SYGVNS. In DNA, the CDR3 is TGTGCCAGCAAGGCACAGGGCCACGGCTACACCTTC. Translation: CASKAQGHGYTF.

Note on this clone: Other DNA variants within this sample encode the same CDR3. The chain uses TRBV18 and TRBJ2-7, with 9 nucleotides matching TRBD2. The CDR3 totals 15 residues. From germline, CDR1 is KGHSH and CDR2 LQKENI. J lost 1 base, V lost 3 bases, and 4 bases had no gene match. CDR3 residues: CASSPGLAGSYEQYF. Here the CDR3 DNA reads TGTGCCAGCTCACCGGGGCTAGCGGGATCCTACGAGCAGTACTTC.

V usage is TRBV11-3 and J usage is TRBJ2-2; perhaps TRBD1 as D (5 bases). The CDR3 spans 12 residues. Trimming cost V 4 bases and J 7 bases, with 7 bases left between them. CDR1 SGHNT and CDR2 YENEEA come from the germline V gene. The CDR3 DNA follows: TGTGCCAGCAGCTCCGACAGCGGGGAGCTGTTTTTT. It codes for CASSSDSGELFF.

The chain is built from TRBV9 and TRBJ1-2, with TRBD1 identical over 8 bases. V lost 4 bases, J lost 0 bases, and 5 bases stayed unmatched. The CDR3 is 15 amino acids. Per the germline V gene, CDR1 is SGDLS and CDR2 is YYNGEE. The DNA for the CDR3 is TGTGCCAGCAGCCCACGGACAGGGACTAACTATGGCTACACCTTC. Protein sequence: CASSPRTGTNYGYTF.

This clone has a handful of counts. This chain uses TRBV6-6 with TRBJ1-5; D call uncertain. Deletions cut 3 bases from V and 4 bases from J, with 10 bases between. This CDR3 is built from 14 residues. Looked up from germline, CDR1 is MNHNY and CDR2 is SVGAGI (reference sequence). CDR3 sequence (DNA): TGTGCCAGCAGTTATAGCCAACAAAATCAGCCCCAGCATTTT. Translating it yields CASSYSQQNQPQHF.

This clone was counted a few times. This rearrangement joins TRBV28 to TRBJ1-2; TRBD1 aligns across 9 bases. Germline trimming cut 5 bases from V and 5 bases from J; bases unmatched to any gene: 15. Germline V gene sequence: CDR1 MDHEN, CDR2 SYDVKM. This CDR3 region has 17 residues. CDR3 region: CASSMGTGIIFGYGYTF. The CDR3 nucleotides read TGTGCCAGCAGTATGGGGACAGGGATAATTTTTGGGTATGGCTACACCTTC.

The chain has TRBV30 and TRBJ2-7; tentative D call: TRBD1 (5 bases). There are 12 residues in the CDR3. The V gene's germline CDR1 is GTSNPN and CDR2 SVGIG (reference sequence). The germline V and J ends were trimmed by 4 bases and 5 bases, with 12 bases remaining between them. The CDR3 sequence: CAWTRQTHEQYF. The CDR3 DNA is TGTGCCTGGACGAGACAGACCCACGAGCAGTACTTC.

This chain joins TRBV6-5 and TRBJ1-2; a weak D match, TRBD1 (6 bases). V gave up 0 bases and J gave up 7 bases, with 18 bases separating them. In germline, CDR1 is MNHEY, CDR2 SVGAGI. This CDR3 spans 16 amino acids. As DNA, the CDR3 is TGTGCCAGCAGTTACTCGGGGGGGCGGGCTCCAGGTGGCTACACCTTC. It translates to CASSYSGGRAPGGYTF.

This chain links TRBV7-9 with TRBJ1-4; D might be TRBD1 (5 bases). From germline, CDR1 is SEHNR and CDR2 FQNEAQ (reference sequence). The CDR3 covers 15 residues. Deletions cut 1 base from V and 3 bases from J, with 9 bases between. DNA of the CDR3: TGTGCCAGCAGCTTAGTCGGGGGGGCTAATGAAAAACTGTTTTTT. Protein sequence: CASSLVGGANEKLFF.

This chain joins TRBV6-5 and TRBJ2-2; D is perhaps TRBD2 (5 bases). The length of the CDR3 is 12 residues. The V end lost 6 bases, the J end lost 7 bases, and 9 bases lay between the germline ends. The germline V gene encodes CDR1 MNHEY and CDR2 SVGAGI. This chain's CDR3 is CASSGLGGELFF. Here the CDR3 DNA reads TGTGCCAGCAGCGGACTGGGCGGGGAGCTGTTTTTT.

This chain joins TRBV5-1 and TRBJ1-4; possibly TRBD1 for D (5 bases). With 3 bases removed from V and 6 bases from J, the gap between germline ends came to 15 bases. This CDR3 is built from 15 residues. Germline CDR1 is SGHRS and CDR2 is YFSETQ. CDR3 residues: CASSSLGTRDEKLFF. The CDR3 DNA follows: TGCGCCAGCAGCTCTCTCGGGACGCGTGATGAAAAACTGTTTTTT.

The chain employs TRBV18 and TRBJ1-1; the D is unclear. Trimming shortened V by 2 bases and J by 5 bases, and 12 bases separated the two germline ends. The CDR3 spans 14 residues. CDR1 is KGHSH, CDR2 LQKENI, per germline. CDR3 in DNA: TGTGCCAGCTCACCAGATGGCGACCGGACTGAAGCTTTCTTT. Its protein is CASSPDGDRTEAFF.

This rearrangement joins TRBV18 to TRBJ2-6; D perhaps matches TRBD1 (6 bases). Germline values: CDR1 KGHSH, CDR2 LQKENI. V was pared by 3 bases and J by 0 bases, with 9 bases between. The CDR3 runs 16 residues. CDR3 sequence: CASSPRQASGANVLTF. CDR3 in DNA: TGTGCCAGCTCACCCAGACAGGCCTCTGGGGCCAACGTCCTGACTTTC.

The chain links TRBV5-1 to TRBJ2-1; D perhaps matches TRBD1 (6 bases). Germline-derived CDR1 and CDR2 are SGHRS and YFSETQ. The CDR3 is 15 amino acids. The V end was cut by 3 bases, the J end by 4 bases, with 14 bases between. The CDR3 reads CASSSGPGAYNEQFF. CDR3 DNA sequence: TGCGCCAGCAGCTCGGGGCCAGGGGCATACAATGAGCAGTTCTTC.

The chain recombines TRBV7-2 with TRBJ2-1; 8 bases line up with TRBD2. The CDR3 loop spans 14 amino acids. V was clipped by 4 bases and J by 6 bases; unmatched bases: 5. Germline V gene sequence: CDR1 SGHTA, CDR2 FQGNSA. CDR3 sequence (DNA): TGTGCCAGCAGCTCCCGACTAGCGAGCAATGAGCAGTTCTTC. Protein sequence: CASSSRLASNEQFF.

Turning to this clone: Other DNA variants within this sample encode the same CDR3. The V call is TRBV5-1, the J call TRBJ2-7; 9 bases line up with TRBD1. V lost 3 bases to trimming and J lost 2 bases; unmatched junction nucleotides: 3. This CDR3 spans 14 amino acids. Germline V gene data show CDR1 as SGHRS and CDR2 as YFSETQ. CDR3 sequence: CASSSRQGAYEQYF. The DNA for the CDR3 is TGCGCCAGCAGCTCCCGACAGGGGGCCTACGAGCAGTACTTC.

V gene TRBV10-3 combines with J gene TRBJ2-1; D unresolved. Germline lookup yields CDR1 ENHRY and CDR2 SYGVKD. With 10 bases removed from V and 0 bases from J, the gap between germline ends came to 10 bases. This CDR3 has 13 amino acids. The CDR3 protein is CATTTNSYNEQFF. Written as DNA, the CDR3 is TGTGCCACAACCACCAACTCCTACAATGAGCAGTTCTTC.

This sequence joins TRBV19 and TRBJ2-7; 7 bases are shared with TRBD2. The CDR3 sequence is 15 residues long. Germline V gene sequence: CDR1 LNHDA, CDR2 SQIVND (reference sequence). Unmatched junction bases numbered 6, after V lost 3 bases and J lost 1 base. CDR3 DNA: TGTGCCAGTAGTATTAGTGCAGCGGGGTCCTACGAGCAGTACTTC. Protein sequence: CASSISAAGSYEQYF.

The J gene is TRBJ1-1, the V gene TRBV19, with a possible D match to TRBD1 (5 bases). This CDR3 comprises 15 residues. Germline CDR1 and CDR2: LNHDA and SQIVND (reference sequence). V was trimmed by 1 base and J by 1 base, leaving 10 bases between them. In DNA, the CDR3 is TGTGCCAGTAGTATAGCGGGGGGGACGAACACTGAAGCTTTCTTT. Translating gives CASSIAGGTNTEAFF.

The chain employs TRBV27 and TRBJ2-1; 7 bases agree with TRBD2. This CDR3 contains 15 residues. CDR1 and CDR2 (germline): MNHEY, SMNVEV (reference sequence). With V trimmed by 2 bases and J by 4 bases, 5 bases remained unmatched. The CDR3 bases are TGTGCCAGCAGTTTAGGCCTAGCGGTATACAATGAGCAGTTCTTC. This gives the protein CASSLGLAVYNEQFF.